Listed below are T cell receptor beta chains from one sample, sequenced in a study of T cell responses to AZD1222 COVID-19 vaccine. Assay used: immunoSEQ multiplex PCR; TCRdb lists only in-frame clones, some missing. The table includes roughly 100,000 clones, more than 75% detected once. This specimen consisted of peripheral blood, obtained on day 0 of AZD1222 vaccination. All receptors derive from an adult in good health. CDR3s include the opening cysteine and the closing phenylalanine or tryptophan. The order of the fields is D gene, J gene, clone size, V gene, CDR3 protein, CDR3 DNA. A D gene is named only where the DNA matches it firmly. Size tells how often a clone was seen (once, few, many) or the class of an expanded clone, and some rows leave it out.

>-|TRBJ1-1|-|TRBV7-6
CASSPRGNTEAFF
TGTGCCAGCAGCCCCAGGGGGAACACTGAAGCTTTCTTT
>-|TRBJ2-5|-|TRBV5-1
CASSGALLQETQYF
TGCGCCAGCAGCGGGGCACTCCTGCAAGAGACCCAGTACTTC
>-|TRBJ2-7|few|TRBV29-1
CSVPAGDDYEQYF
TGCAGCGTACCCGCAGGGGATGACTACGAGCAGTACTTC
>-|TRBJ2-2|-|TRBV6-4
CASSALAGTGELFF
TGTGCCAGCAGTGCCCTAGCTGGCACCGGGGAGCTGTTTTTT
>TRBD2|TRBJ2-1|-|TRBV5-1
CASSNRLAGYNEQFF
TGCGCCAGCAGCAATAGACTAGCGGGGTACAATGAGCAGTTCTTC
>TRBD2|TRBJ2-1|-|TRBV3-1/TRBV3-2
CASSQVIASGRGPYNEQFF
TGTGCCAGCAGCCAAGTTATCGCTAGCGGGAGGGGGCCCTACAATGAGCAGTTCTTC
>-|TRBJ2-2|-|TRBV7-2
CASSLAGAGGELFF
TGTGCCAGCAGCTTAGCAGGAGCTGGCGGGGAGCTGTTTTTT
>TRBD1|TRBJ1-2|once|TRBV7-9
CASSLGWTGQSGYTF
TGTGCCAGCAGCTTAGGATGGACAGGGCAAAGTGGCTACACCTTC
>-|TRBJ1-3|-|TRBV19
CASSTLDSGNTIYF
TGTGCCAGTAGTACCTTGGACTCTGGAAACACCATATATTTT
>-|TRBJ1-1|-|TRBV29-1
CSVEWSRNTEAFF
TGCAGCGTTGAGTGGTCACGCAACACTGAAGCTTTCTTT
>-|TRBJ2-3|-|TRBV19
CASSIEITDTQYF
TGTGCCAGTAGTATTGAAATCACAGATACGCAGTATTTT
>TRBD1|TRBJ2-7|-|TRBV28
CASIPSQGQPSYEQYF
TGTGCCAGCATTCCTTCGCAGGGACAGCCATCCTACGAGCAGTACTTC
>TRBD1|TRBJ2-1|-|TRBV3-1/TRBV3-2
CASEGVGQGVGQFF
TGTGCCAGCGAGGGAGTTGGACAGGGAGTAGGGCAGTTCTTC
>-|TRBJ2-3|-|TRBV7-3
CASSLTAYTDTQYF
TGTGCCAGCAGCTTAACGGCCTACACAGATACGCAGTATTTT
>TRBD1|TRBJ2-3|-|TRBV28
CASSSPSQGADTQYF
TGTGCCAGCAGTTCGCCTAGCCAGGGGGCAGATACGCAGTATTTT
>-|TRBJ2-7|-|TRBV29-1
CSVRAQAEPGEQYF
TGCAGCGTTCGGGCCCAAGCGGAGCCGGGCGAGCAGTACTTC
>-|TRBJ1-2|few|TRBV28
CASSTSGTSYGYTF
TGTGCCAGCAGTACCTCCGGGACGAGCTATGGCTACACCTTC
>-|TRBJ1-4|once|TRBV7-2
CASSLDRVRDETKLFF
TGTGCCAGCAGCTTAGACAGGGTGAGGGATGAAACGAAACTGTTTTTT
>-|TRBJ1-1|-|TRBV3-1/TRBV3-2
CASSRAQGSTEAFF
TGTGCCAGCAGCAGGGCCCAGGGGTCCACTGAAGCTTTCTTT
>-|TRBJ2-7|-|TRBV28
CASSLGQVGDEQYF
TGTGCCAGCAGTTTAGGGCAGGTCGGGGACGAGCAGTACTTC
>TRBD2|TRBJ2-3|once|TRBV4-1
CASSQGLAGGADTQYF
TGCGCCAGCAGCCAAGGACTAGCGGGAGGGGCTGATACGCAGTATTTT
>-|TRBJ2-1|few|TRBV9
CASSGGTLGRNEQFF
TGTGCCAGCAGTGGCGGGACGCTGGGGAGGAATGAGCAGTTCTTC
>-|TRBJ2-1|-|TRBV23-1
CASSQLEGYEQFF
TGCGCCAGCAGTCAACTAGAGGGCTATGAGCAGTTCTTC
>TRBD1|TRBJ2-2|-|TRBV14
CASSQVPQGTGNTGELFF
TGTGCCAGCAGCCAAGTCCCTCAGGGGACAGGGAACACCGGGGAGCTGTTTTTT
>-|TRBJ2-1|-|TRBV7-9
CASSDTFGEQFF
TGTGCCAGCAGCGACACGTTTGGTGAGCAGTTCTTC
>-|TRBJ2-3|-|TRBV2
CASMRGWPYLTDTQYF
TGTGCCAGCATGAGGGGGTGGCCTTATCTCACAGATACGCAGTATTTT
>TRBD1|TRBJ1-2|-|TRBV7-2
CASSVKGKKGARYGYTF
TGTGCCAGCAGCGTCAAGGGTAAGAAGGGGGCTAGGTATGGCTACACCTTC
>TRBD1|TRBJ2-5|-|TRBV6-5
CASGTGGLETQYF
TGTGCCAGCGGGACAGGGGGTCTCGAGACCCAGTACTTC
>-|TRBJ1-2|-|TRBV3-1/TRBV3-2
CASSQEDSGLYGYTF
TGTGCCAGCAGCCAAGAAGACAGCGGCCTTTATGGCTACACCTTC
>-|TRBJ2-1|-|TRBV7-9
CASSHFGVGNEQFF
TGTGCCAGCAGTCATTTCGGGGTCGGGAATGAGCAGTTCTTC
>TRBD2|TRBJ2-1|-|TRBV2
CASGKTSGDNEQFF
TGTGCCAGCGGGAAGACTAGCGGGGACAATGAGCAGTTCTTC
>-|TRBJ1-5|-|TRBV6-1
CASSESRTLSNQPQHF
TGTGCCAGCAGTGAAAGTAGGACACTTAGCAATCAGCCCCAGCATTTT
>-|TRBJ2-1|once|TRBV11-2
CASSLVGGRVRSSYNEQFF
TGTGCCAGCAGCTTAGTTGGGGGGCGGGTCCGGAGCTCCTACAATGAGCAGTTCTTC
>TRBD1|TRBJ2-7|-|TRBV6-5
CASSIDRGLLEQYF
TGTGCCAGCAGCATAGACAGGGGGCTCTTGGAGCAGTACTTC
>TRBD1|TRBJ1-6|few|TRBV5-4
CASSFEGTGPPLHF
TGTGCCAGCAGCTTTGAGGGGACAGGGCCACCCCTCCACTTT
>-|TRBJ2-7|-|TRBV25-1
CASSDRTYTYEQYF
TGTGCCAGCAGTGATAGGACTTATACCTACGAGCAGTACTTC
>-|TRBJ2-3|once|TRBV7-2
CASSSQGVSTDTQYF
TGTGCCAGCAGCTCACAGGGTGTCAGCACAGATACGCAGTATTTT
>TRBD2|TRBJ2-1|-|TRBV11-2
CASGYLAGVYNEQFF
TGTGCCAGCGGGTATTTAGCGGGTGTCTACAATGAGCAGTTCTTC
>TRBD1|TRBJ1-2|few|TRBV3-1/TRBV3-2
CASSHQTGGDYGYTF
TGTGCCAGCAGCCACCAGACAGGGGGCGACTATGGCTACACCTTC
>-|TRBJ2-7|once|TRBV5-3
CARSGTGTAPGAHEQYF
TGTGCCAGAAGCGGCACCGGGACGGCGCCGGGGGCCCACGAGCAGTACTTC
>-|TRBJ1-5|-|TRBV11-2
CASSLGGGNQPQHF
TGTGCCAGCAGCTTAGGGGGGGGCAATCAGCCCCAGCATTTT
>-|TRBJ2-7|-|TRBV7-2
CASSLSGWAEQYF
TGTGCCAGCAGCTTATCCGGGTGGGCCGAGCAGTACTTC
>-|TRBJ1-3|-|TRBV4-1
CASSHRQDSPSGNTIYF
TGCGCCAGCAGCCATCGACAGGACTCTCCCTCTGGAAACACCATATATTTT
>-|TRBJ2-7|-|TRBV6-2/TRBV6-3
CASSRMLSYEQYF
TGTGCCAGCAGTCGGATGCTATCGTACGAGCAGTACTTC
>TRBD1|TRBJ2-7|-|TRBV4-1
CASSQEGQHYEQYF
TGCGCCAGCAGCCAAGAGGGACAGCACTACGAGCAGTACTTC
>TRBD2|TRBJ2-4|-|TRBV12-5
CASAAFNSGRGAKNIQYF
TGTGCTAGTGCCGCCTTTAATAGCGGGAGAGGAGCCAAAAACATTCAGTACTTC
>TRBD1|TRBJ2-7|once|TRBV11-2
CASSLVRDSSSYEQYF
TGTGCCAGCAGCTTAGTCCGGGACAGTTCCTCCTACGAGCAGTACTTC
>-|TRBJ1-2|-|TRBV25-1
CASSSFKDGYTF
TGTGCCAGCAGTAGCTTCAAGGATGGCTACACCTTC